This T cell receptor beta chain was observed in a study of tumor-infiltrating lymphocytes in primary liver carcinoma. The CDR3 spans 14 residues. Germline CDR1 and CDR2: MNHNS and SASEGT. Unsorted bulk tissue of about 20-30 mg yielded co-extracted RNA and DNA. Patients showed chronic HBV infection and an absence of prior treatment. Making TCR beta cDNA involved approximately 0.5 ug total RNA and a constant-region primer. What produced the TCR beta libraries was three nested multiplex PCR rounds using slightly modified ARM-PCR. TRBV1-TRBV30 forward primers and a C-beta reverse primer were used in the first two PCR rounds, which each ran for approximately 11 cycles. TCRdb redid the calling of the multiplex PCR reads with MiXCR, one entry per CDR3 protein. The sample has fewer than 250,000 distinct CDR3 sequences, roughly 80% seen once. Turning to this clonotype: An end of the junction does not agree with germline; a read error may underlie this.

Material: tumor tissue from primary liver carcinoma. The TCR sequence derives from a man in his forties with primary liver carcinoma and hepatitis B virus infection. The chain carries TRBV6-1 and TRBJ2-7; D ambiguous. The CDR3 sequence: CANSEVGSDYEQYF. The CDR3, as DNA: TGTGCCAACAGTGAAGTCGGCAGCGACTACGAGCAGTACTTC.